The sequence of this TCR beta chain was determined in a study of shared clonotypes between healthy human individuals. Study conclusions and caveats: Memory subsets generally showed smaller estimated richness than naive subsets did.

As for this clone: Its antigen remains unknown.

This CDR3 spans 16 amino acids. Germline V gene data show CDR1 as MNHEY and CDR2 as SMNVEV (reference sequence). V was shortened by 5 bases and J by 5 bases, with 20 bases between the two germline ends. Deep-level assay runs were performed. An even split of each subset's genomic DNA across several immunoSEQ plates was performed. Repertoires were generated with immunoSEQ multiplex PCR, while TCRdb's copy carries only in-frame clones and drops some. The repertoire consists of about 690,000 clones, with about 92% occurring once and the leading ten covering 34%. This TCR was recovered from a man younger than 30 in good health. Some clones in this sample may be carry-over from other donors' samples. The sequenced sample was memory CD8+ T cells from PBMCs. The subset: CD45RO+ cells pooled with CCR7-negative TemRA cells. The rearrangement joins TRBV27 to TRBJ2-3, with D perhaps TRBD2 (7 bases). CDR3 sequence reads: CASSPLGAGVIDTQYF. In DNA form, the CDR3 reads TGTGCCAGCAGTCCACTGGGGGCGGGAGTTATAGATACGCAGTATTTT.